The sequence of this T cell receptor (beta chain) was determined in a study of cytomegalovirus exposure and HLA in healthy donors (dated by TCRdb to about 2017). Context from the whole study: An earlier analysis of approximately 550 of the donors reported 250 to 350 Gb of sequence data and around 110 million unique TCR beta sequences from 150 million to 200 million T cells. An early release covering about 600 HLA-typed donors comprised approximately 290 gigabases of sequencing data and 85 million to 100 million unique TCR sequences. Among the roughly 400 genotyped donors, approximately 82% belonged to the genetic ancestry cluster associated with self-reported Caucasian donors. The study was designed to test whether signatures of past pathogen exposure could be identified by cataloging public T cell receptors. The study used immunosequencing to profile the T cell repertoires of 670 or so subjects and linked those repertoires to cytomegalovirus serostatus. Along with the roughly 700-subject first cohort, a separate validation cohort of over a hundred different subjects was used. To predict cytomegalovirus infection status, the study combined high-throughput TCR immunosequencing, statistical association of individual TCRs with disease status, and machine learning. A later analysis re-analyzed previously published TCR beta repertoires from hundreds of donors and added high-resolution HLA genotyping to study TCR occurrence patterns. Rather than using new phenotypic data, the later analysis identified candidate immune exposures from TCR beta sequences and from how often those sequences occurred across donors. An earlier analysis of 587 of the donors used high-throughput TCR beta sequencing to judge whether each TCR beta V gene segment behaved as functional or pseudogenic. Alongside the repertoire data, information on donor age, sex, ethnicity and CMV serostatus was compiled. Genome-wide SNP genotypes for about 65% of the 666 donors were used in a later genetic analysis, which treated that subset as a discovery cohort. Every discovery cohort repertoire had been produced on one sequencing platform. HLA typing included class I and class II loci at four-digit resolution. The number of typed donors differed by locus: about 620-640 for A, B, C, DRB1 and DQB1; about 520 for DQA1; around 610 for DPA1; and some 450 for DPB1. Because of strong linkage in the cohort, five DR-DQ haplotypes were treated as single units for association and clustering. Among 398 genotyped donors of the cohort, an average of approximately 230,000 unique TCR beta nucleotide sequences were sequenced per donor, around 20% of them non-productive.

The cohort was made up of 500 to 850 healthy bone marrow donors. Cohort members were all nominally healthy when sampled, although unrecorded immune exposures were likely present. The donor tested CMV seropositive, placing the donor among the 289 seropositive members of the cohort. A peripheral blood sample was collected from each donor, and TCR beta sequencing was performed on peripheral blood mononuclear cells. Genomic DNA was extracted from the blood cell samples with the Qiagen DNeasy Blood Extraction Kit. General conclusions and limits of the study: A further reported finding was that TCR beta sequences accurately predicted the HLA-A and HLA-B alleles for most subjects in the first cohort. Broadly in line with IMGT annotations, most TCR beta V segments showed up in productive rearrangements about 90% or about 30% of the time in an earlier analysis of 587 of the donors. In both the original and validation cohorts, the classifier was reported to diagnose cytomegalovirus status with high specificity and sensitivity. According to a later analysis, parvovirus B19, influenza, CMV and Epstein-Barr virus appeared linked to several top co-occurrence clusters. In a later genetic analysis, a missense DCLRE1C variant was associated with V-gene and J-gene trimming of TCR beta chains, and the association was replicated in an independent cohort. A total of fewer than 200 TCR beta chains were listed by the study as associated with cytomegalovirus. It was suggested by the authors that the approach could potentially be generalized to other disease states and immunological phenotypes. The earlier analysis of some 540 of the donors excluded seventeen rarely observed V segments, including chromosome 9 orphons, because counts were too low. This cohort had only TCR beta chains sequenced, and the lack of alpha or paired-chain data limited which features could be detected. For the cohort, immune exposure information was limited to CMV serostatus. Assigning TCR associations to individual alleles was difficult when HLA alleles, especially DR and DQ, strongly co-occurred. Some IMGT-functional V segments, including TRBV6-2 and TRBV6-3, could not be told apart with the 87-base-pair reads, so those segments were excluded. Presence/absence analyses assumed roughly uniform sequencing depth across donors, an assumption that may not hold. In vitro tests confirmed that a few of the cytomegalovirus-associated TCR beta chains recognize cytomegalovirus antigens. Most CMV-associated TCR beta chains appeared to be HLA-restricted in a later analysis, and the HLA associations seemed to be driven largely by CMV exposure. According to a later analysis, TCR association rates differed among HLA loci, with DRB1 alleles showing the most associated TCRs and HLA-C alleles showing the fewest. At a false discovery rate of 0.05, a later analysis linked 15,000 to 20,000 TCR beta sequences to specific HLA alleles. A cluster of highly shared sequence variants was judged likely to be a technical artifact of the sequencing pipeline. According to a later genetic analysis, donors in an Asian-associated ancestry cluster had fewer N-insertions in productive TCRs than the approximately 700-donor mean. Most TCR sequences were seen in very few donors, while some public TCRs were found in many individuals. Because some donors lacked HLA typing at each locus, the association tests relied only on the typed subset. In a later analysis, HLA-associated TCR beta chains showed more clonal expansion and lower generation probabilities than non-associated chains that were equally common. Linkage disequilibrium might explain the correlated functional status among segregating V segments, but an unknown experimental factor could not be excluded.

CDR1 SEHNR and CDR2 FQNEAQ are derived from the germline V gene (reference sequence). The junction shows trimming of 5 bases on V and 4 bases on J, and the gene matches do not reach 14 bases of it. Including cysteine and phenylalanine, the CDR3 has 17 amino acids. The kept DNA is CDR3 alone, 51 bases in frame from the first base. The protocol used for the library was the immunoSEQ multiplex PCR assay. A mixture of 60 forward primers for TCR Vbeta segments and 13 reverse primers for TCR Jbeta segments was used in the multiplex PCR. The CDR3 region of rearranged TCR beta genes was amplified from genomic DNA by a multiplex PCR assay. The Illumina HiSeq System was used to sequence the amplified TCR beta libraries as 87-base-pair reads. In the source study's methods: A later analysis tallied 75 million to 95 million unique TCR beta chains across the roughly 610 repertoires, and approximately 12 million of those chains were shared by two or more donors. Raw reads were error-corrected and collapsed into unique sequences by a nearest-neighbor algorithm in which closely related sequences were merged to remove PCR and sequencing errors. To assign V, D and J gene segments, CDR3 sequences were aligned to IMGT reference sequences. For a sequence to be retained, at least a six-nucleotide match to both a V gene segment and a J gene segment was required. Rearrangements were classified as productive when the CDR3 lacked stop codons and remained in frame with V and J, and all other rearrangements were classified as non-productive. CDR3 was defined by IMGT convention, running from the second conserved V-encoded cysteine to the conserved J-encoded phenylalanine. In an earlier analysis of around 570 of the donors, sequences lacking an unambiguous match to a single V gene segment were excluded. In an earlier analysis of roughly 500 of the donors, V segments were called functional above 56.7% productive rearrangements and were called segregating when the between-donor standard deviation exceeded 5%. A statistical classification framework was developed to diagnose cytomegalovirus status using the catalog of TCR beta chain sequences. A later analysis assigned V and J genes by comparing TCR nucleotide sequences with IMGT/GENE-DB human TR gene sequences. A later analysis assigned CDR3 sequences and most-parsimonious VDJ recombination scenarios with the TCRdist pipeline. In a later analysis, every TCR beta chain was defined by the combination of its CDR3 amino acid sequence and its V-gene family, and reads without a unique V-gene family were dropped. To address suspected cross-contamination and a sequencing artifact, a later analysis removed around 590 highly shared, low-generation-probability nucleotide sequences. For each public chain, a later analysis derived a clonal expansion index from normalized ranks of inferred template counts within each repertoire. A later analysis computed generation probabilities with a VDJ recombination model fitted to out-of-frame rearrangements, and checked the results against IGoR. A later analysis scored TCR-TCR, TCR-HLA and TCR-CMV co-occurrence with hypergeometric tests, applying a repertoire-size bias correction to TCR pairs. False discovery rates were estimated in a later analysis by permuting HLA or CMV assignments 20 times. A later analysis grouped co-occurring TCRs with DBSCAN, adding TCRdist sequence similarity when clustering within HLA-allele-positive subsets. Co-occurrence clustering excluded repertoires with fewer than 30,000 or more than 120,000 public chains, plus five with anomalous nucleotide sharing. The immuneACCESS repertoire file appears here via TCRdb, limited to in-frame rearrangements. These files lack a portion of the clones; in checked studies, under half of the deficit traces to unresolved V genes, and the cause of the others is not known. D and trimming come from the DNA, and the V and J calls and clone size come from that table. The sample table shows 150,000 or so clones, and more than 60% are seen once. The ten largest account for over 9.5% of the sample.

Notes on this clone: Its antigen is unknown. No much larger clone is present one base from it, and per-base qualities are unavailable.

Sequenced input: PBMCs. The chain was built from TRBV7-9 and TRBJ1-2, and TRBD1 matches 9 of the central bases. This sequence originates from a man aged 25-40 years in good health and CMV-seropositive. Here is the DNA: TGTGCCAGCAGCGGTACAGGGGGCCTGGACCGAGGCTATGGCTACACCTTC. Translated, it reads CASSGTGGLDRGYGYTF.